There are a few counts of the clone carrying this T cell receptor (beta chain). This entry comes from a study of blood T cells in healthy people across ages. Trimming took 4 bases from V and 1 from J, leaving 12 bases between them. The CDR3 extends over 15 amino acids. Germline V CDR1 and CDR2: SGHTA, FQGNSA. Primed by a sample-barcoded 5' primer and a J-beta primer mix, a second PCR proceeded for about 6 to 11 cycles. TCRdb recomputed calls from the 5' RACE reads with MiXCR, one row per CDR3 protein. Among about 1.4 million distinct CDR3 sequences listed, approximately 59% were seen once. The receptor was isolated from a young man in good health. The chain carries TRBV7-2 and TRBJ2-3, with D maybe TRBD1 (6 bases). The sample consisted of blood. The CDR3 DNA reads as TGTGCCAGCAGCTCAGACGCAGGGGGCACAGATACGCAGTATTTT. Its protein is CASSSDAGGTDTQYF.